This is a list of T cell receptor beta chains from one sample in a study of blood T cell repertoires in COVID-19. Repertoires were generated with immunoSEQ multiplex PCR, while TCRdb's copy carries only in-frame clones and drops some. The sample consists of 110,000 or so clones, approximately 85% of them appearing once. Sequencing was done on a sample of peripheral blood. The receptors stem from a man aged 50 or older with acute or convalescent COVID-19. The CDR3 runs from the conserved cysteine through the conserved F or W. The order of the fields is CDR3 DNA, CDR3 protein, clone size, J gene, V gene, D gene. A D gene is named only where the DNA matches it firmly. Clone size, where shown, is once, few, many, or a class for clones that have expanded.

CDR3nt: TGCGCCAGCAGCTTGGCCGCAGGGGTAGAGACTGGCTACACCTTC
CDR3aa: CASSLAAGVETGYTF
abundance: -
j_gene: TRBJ1-2
v_gene: TRBV5-1
d_gene: -

CDR3nt: TGTGCCAGCAGTTACTCGTCACAATCCTACGAGCAGTACTTC
CDR3aa: CASSYSSQSYEQYF
abundance: -
j_gene: TRBJ2-7
v_gene: TRBV6-2/TRBV6-3
d_gene: -

CDR3nt: TGTGCCAGCAGTTTTGAACGCGGGGATAATTCACCCCTCCACTTT
CDR3aa: CASSFERGDNSPLHF
abundance: -
j_gene: TRBJ1-6
v_gene: TRBV27
d_gene: -

CDR3nt: TGTGCCAGCGGACCCGGAGGGAGGGGCATTCAGTACTTC
CDR3aa: CASGPGGRGIQYF
abundance: -
j_gene: TRBJ2-4
v_gene: TRBV12-3/TRBV12-4
d_gene: TRBD2

CDR3nt: TGTGCCAGCAGTTCTCTCCAGGGATTTGGTGAGCAGTACTTC
CDR3aa: CASSSLQGFGEQYF
abundance: -
j_gene: TRBJ2-7
v_gene: TRBV7-2
d_gene: -

CDR3nt: TGTGCCAGCAGCTTGGGGACAGGTGCGTACGAGCAGTACTTC
CDR3aa: CASSLGTGAYEQYF
abundance: -
j_gene: TRBJ2-7
v_gene: TRBV5-5
d_gene: TRBD1

CDR3nt: TGTGCCAGCAGGGATCGGAGCAGAGATAGCAATCAGCCCCAGCATTTT
CDR3aa: CASRDRSRDSNQPQHF
abundance: -
j_gene: TRBJ1-5
v_gene: TRBV5-8
d_gene: -

CDR3nt: TGTGCCAGCAGCTCAGTCACAGATACGCAGTATTTT
CDR3aa: CASSSVTDTQYF
abundance: -
j_gene: TRBJ2-3
v_gene: TRBV7-3
d_gene: -

CDR3nt: TGTGCCAGCAGTTACTCTATCGGACAGGGCGGCGAGCAGTACTTC
CDR3aa: CASSYSIGQGGEQYF
abundance: -
j_gene: TRBJ2-7
v_gene: TRBV6-5
d_gene: TRBD1

CDR3nt: TGCGCCAGCAGCCAAGAGGGGGCCCCAGGCTACGAGCAGTACTTC
CDR3aa: CASSQEGAPGYEQYF
abundance: -
j_gene: TRBJ2-7
v_gene: TRBV4-1
d_gene: -

CDR3nt: TGTGCCAGTAGTAGACAGGGCGAAGAGCCATGGGTACTTTTT
CDR3aa: CASSRQGEEPWVLF
abundance: -
j_gene: TRBJ1-4
v_gene: TRBV19
d_gene: TRBD1

CDR3nt: TGTGCCAGTAGTATGGTAGCGGTTTCCTACAATGAGCAGTTCTTC
CDR3aa: CASSMVAVSYNEQFF
abundance: -
j_gene: TRBJ2-1
v_gene: TRBV19
d_gene: -

CDR3nt: TGTGCCAGCAGGGCAGCGGGAGGGTCCCAGAATGAGCAGTTCTTC
CDR3aa: CASRAAGGSQNEQFF
abundance: -
j_gene: TRBJ2-1
v_gene: TRBV2
d_gene: TRBD2

CDR3nt: TGTGCCAGCAGTTCAACCGACAGGTCAACGCGCAACGAGCAGTACTTC
CDR3aa: CASSSTDRSTRNEQYF
abundance: -
j_gene: TRBJ2-7
v_gene: TRBV27
d_gene: -

CDR3nt: TGTGCCAGCAGCCACGGCAGGGGTTCAGGTTGGTTC
CDR3aa: CASSHGRGSGWF
abundance: -
j_gene: TRBJ1-2
v_gene: TRBV12-3/TRBV12-4
d_gene: -

CDR3nt: TGTGCCAGCAGTTCCATTCGGACAGGGGCGTACGAGCAGTACTTC
CDR3aa: CASSSIRTGAYEQYF
abundance: -
j_gene: TRBJ2-7
v_gene: TRBV28
d_gene: TRBD1

CDR3nt: TGTGCCAGCACCTCAGGGGGCGTCTATGGCTACACCTTC
CDR3aa: CASTSGGVYGYTF
abundance: -
j_gene: TRBJ1-2
v_gene: TRBV12-3/TRBV12-4
d_gene: TRBD1

CDR3nt: TGTGCCAGCAGCGCCACATTAACAACTAATGAAAAACTGTTTTTT
CDR3aa: CASSATLTTNEKLFF
abundance: few
j_gene: TRBJ1-4
v_gene: TRBV9
d_gene: -

CDR3nt: TGTGCCAACAGCCGGGCAGGGGGGCCCGAGCAGTACTTC
CDR3aa: CANSRAGGPEQYF
abundance: -
j_gene: TRBJ2-7
v_gene: TRBV21-1
d_gene: -

CDR3nt: TGTGCCAGCAGCGTAACCGCCGGTTCTAAATCGACAGGGACCCCCCTCCACTTT
CDR3aa: CASSVTAGSKSTGTPLHF
abundance: -
j_gene: TRBJ1-6
v_gene: TRBV9
d_gene: TRBD1

CDR3nt: TGTGCCAGTCGAGGAATCACAGATACGCAGTATTTT
CDR3aa: CASRGITDTQYF
abundance: -
j_gene: TRBJ2-3
v_gene: TRBV9
d_gene: -

CDR3nt: TGCAGCGTGCCGGGGGCCTACAATGAGCAGTTCTTC
CDR3aa: CSVPGAYNEQFF
abundance: -
j_gene: TRBJ2-1
v_gene: TRBV29-1
d_gene: -

CDR3nt: TGTGCCAGCAGTCCCCAGGTCTCCTCCTACAATGAGCAGTTCTTC
CDR3aa: CASSPQVSSYNEQFF
abundance: -
j_gene: TRBJ2-1
v_gene: TRBV11-3
d_gene: -

CDR3nt: TGTGCCAGCAGTTCCTTAGGTGGAGCCTACACCGGGGAGCTGTTTTTT
CDR3aa: CASSSLGGAYTGELFF
abundance: -
j_gene: TRBJ2-2
v_gene: TRBV27
d_gene: -

CDR3nt: TGTGCCAGCAGCTTAGCTCAGGGGGGCACTGAAGCTTTCTTT
CDR3aa: CASSLAQGGTEAFF
abundance: -
j_gene: TRBJ1-1
v_gene: TRBV7-9
d_gene: TRBD1

CDR3nt: TGCGCCAGCAGCATCCGGGACAGATTCTCCTACGAGCAGTACTTC
CDR3aa: CASSIRDRFSYEQYF
abundance: -
j_gene: TRBJ2-7
v_gene: TRBV5-1
d_gene: TRBD1

CDR3nt: TGTGCCAGCAGTCAGGGGGCCGGGAGCACCGGGGAGCTGTTTTTT
CDR3aa: CASSQGAGSTGELFF
abundance: -
j_gene: TRBJ2-2
v_gene: TRBV5-4
d_gene: TRBD1

CDR3nt: TGTGCCTGGAGTGCGACTTACAATGAGCAGTTCTTC
CDR3aa: CAWSATYNEQFF
abundance: -
j_gene: TRBJ2-1
v_gene: TRBV30
d_gene: -

CDR3nt: TGTGCCAGCAGCTTAGGCCGGACAGCGGGAAACACCATATATTTT
CDR3aa: CASSLGRTAGNTIYF
abundance: -
j_gene: TRBJ1-3
v_gene: TRBV13
d_gene: -

CDR3nt: TGTGCCATTTCCAGGGGACGGGACACTGAAGCTTTCTTT
CDR3aa: CAISRGRDTEAFF
abundance: -
j_gene: TRBJ1-1
v_gene: TRBV10-3
d_gene: -

CDR3nt: TGTGCCAGCAGCCCGGGACAATTGGAGGAGACCCAGTACTTC
CDR3aa: CASSPGQLEETQYF
abundance: -
j_gene: TRBJ2-5
v_gene: TRBV5-5
d_gene: -

CDR3nt: TGTGCCAGCATTGGGGATGGGACAAGAATCTACGAGCAGTACTTC
CDR3aa: CASIGDGTRIYEQYF
abundance: -
j_gene: TRBJ2-7
v_gene: TRBV6-1
d_gene: -

CDR3nt: TGTGCCAGCAGCCAACCCGGCGGGGGTTCTTACGAGCAGTACTTC
CDR3aa: CASSQPGGGSYEQYF
abundance: -
j_gene: TRBJ2-7
v_gene: TRBV4-2
d_gene: TRBD2

CDR3nt: TGTGCCAGTAGTCCCACAGGGAACTATGGCTACACCTTC
CDR3aa: CASSPTGNYGYTF
abundance: -
j_gene: TRBJ1-2
v_gene: TRBV19
d_gene: -

CDR3nt: TGTGCCAGCAGGCAGGGGGCGCGGAACTATGGCTACACCTTC
CDR3aa: CASRQGARNYGYTF
abundance: -
j_gene: TRBJ1-2
v_gene: TRBV28
d_gene: TRBD1

CDR3nt: TGTGCCAGCAGTTCACCGGGACAGGGGCCAAAGCAGTACTTC
CDR3aa: CASSSPGQGPKQYF
abundance: once
j_gene: TRBJ2-7
v_gene: TRBV28
d_gene: TRBD1

CDR3nt: TGTGCCAGCAGCTCATACGACAGGGTAACAGATACGCAGTATTTT
CDR3aa: CASSSYDRVTDTQYF
abundance: -
j_gene: TRBJ2-3
v_gene: TRBV9
d_gene: TRBD1

CDR3nt: TGTGCCAGCAGCCCATATTCAGGGGGCTTCGTGGACACTGAAGCTTTCTTT
CDR3aa: CASSPYSGGFVDTEAFF
abundance: -
j_gene: TRBJ1-1
v_gene: TRBV11-2
d_gene: TRBD1

CDR3nt: TGTGCCAGCAGCCCGGCCGGGACATACTACAATGAGCAGTTCTTC
CDR3aa: CASSPAGTYYNEQFF
abundance: -
j_gene: TRBJ2-1
v_gene: TRBV9
d_gene: -

CDR3nt: TGTGCCAGTAGTATTGCGGGGTCCAGAGCCTACGAGCAGTACTTC
CDR3aa: CASSIAGSRAYEQYF
abundance: -
j_gene: TRBJ2-7
v_gene: TRBV19
d_gene: -

CDR3nt: TGTGCCAGCAGCTTGTTCGGCTACGAGCAGTACTTC
CDR3aa: CASSLFGYEQYF
abundance: few
j_gene: TRBJ2-7
v_gene: TRBV5-4
d_gene: -

CDR3nt: TGTGCCACCGCCCAGCAGGGGAAAACCGGGGAGCTGTTTTTT
CDR3aa: CATAQQGKTGELFF
abundance: once
j_gene: TRBJ2-2
v_gene: TRBV10-3
d_gene: -

CDR3nt: TGCGCCAGCAGCGAACAGGCGATCTCTGGAAACACCATATATTTT
CDR3aa: CASSEQAISGNTIYF
abundance: -
j_gene: TRBJ1-3
v_gene: TRBV5-1
d_gene: -

CDR3nt: TGCGCCAGCAGCCAGGGACAGCCTGAGGGGACTGAAGCTTTCTTT
CDR3aa: CASSQGQPEGTEAFF
abundance: -
j_gene: TRBJ1-1
v_gene: TRBV5-1
d_gene: TRBD1